A single sample is the source of the 8 T cell receptor beta chains below, sequenced in a study of T cell responses to AZD1222 COVID-19 vaccine. The data were produced by immunoSEQ multiplex PCR, yet TCRdb's version contains in-frame clones alone and is incomplete. The sample lists tens of thousands of clones, roughly 80% occurring once. The material sequenced was peripheral blood, taken on day 0 of AZD1222 vaccination. The receptors come from an adult in good health.

This rearrangement joins TRBV29-1 to TRBJ2-1; weak D call: TRBD1 (6 bases). There are 11 residues in the CDR3. Trimming cost V 4 bases and J 9 bases, with 10 bases left between them. CDR1 and CDR2 (germline): SQVTM, ANQGSEA. DNA for the CDR3: TGCAGCGTTGGACAGGTCGGTGAGCAGTTCTTC. It yields the protein CSVGQVGEQFF.

CDR3 amino acids: CASFEQRLNYGYTF. CDR3 nucleotides: TGTGCCAGCTTTGAGCAGAGACTTAACTATGGCTACACCTTC. The chain joins TRBV28 to TRBJ1-2; D remains unclear. Germline V gives CDR1 MDHEN, CDR2 SYDVKM. V lost 8 bases and J lost 1, with 14 bases in between. This CDR3 spans 14 amino acids.

The chain carries TRBV20-1 and TRBJ2-5; D is ambiguous. Germline V gene data show CDR1 as DFQATT and CDR2 as SNEGSKA (reference sequence). The V gene lost 4 bases and the J gene lost 3 bases, with 0 bases spanning the gap. CDR3 size: 9 residues. The CDR3 region is CSAKETQYF. The CDR3 region has the DNA TGCAGTGCTAAAGAGACCCAGTACTTC.

This chain connects TRBV6-6 to TRBJ2-2; 10 bases are shared with TRBD1. Looked up from germline, CDR1 is MNHNY and CDR2 is SVGAGI (reference sequence). The junction had 15 bases not matched to a gene; V was cut back by 10 bases and J by 7 bases. The CDR3 is 16 amino acids. CDR3 in DNA: TGTGCCACCACCGTTGGGACAGGGGCTTTCGGCGGGGAGCTGTTTTTT. Encoded protein: CATTVGTGAFGGELFF.

The chain employs TRBV12-3 or TRBV12-4 and TRBJ1-2; D remains ambiguous. The ends were cut back, 5 bases at V and 8 bases at J, with 15 bases in the middle. The CDR3 length is 13 residues. CDR3 coding DNA: TGTGCCAGCAGTCCACGGAGGGTATGGGGCTACACCTTC. Translating it yields CASSPRRVWGYTF.

The sample holds one count of this clone. This rearrangement joins TRBV19 to TRBJ2-2; tentative D call: TRBD1 (5 bases). The CDR3 is made up of 15 amino acids. The germline gives CDR1 LNHDA, CDR2 SQIVND (reference sequence). V was cut by 4 bases and J by 5 bases, with 14 bases left in between. In DNA form, the CDR3 reads TGTGCCAGTAGTACCTCAGGGTTTCGAACCGGGGAGCTGTTTTTT. Its translation: CASSTSGFRTGELFF.

This clone was recorded once. V gene TRBV5-1 combines with J gene TRBJ2-7, with D possibly TRBD1 on 6 matching bases. The germline gives CDR1 SGHRS, CDR2 YFSETQ. V was trimmed by 7 bases and J by 3 bases, leaving 14 bases between them. The CDR3 contains 13 residues. CDR3 nucleotide sequence: TGCGCCAGCCGACAGGAGACCGGCTACGAGCAGTACTTC. It is translated as CASRQETGYEQYF.

V and J are TRBV7-8 and TRBJ2-7; D is possibly TRBD1 or TRBD2 (5 bases each). CDR3 length: 15 residues. Trimming removed 5 bases at V and 0 bases at J, with 14 bases between. Germline CDR1 reads SGHVS; CDR2 reads FQNEAQ. The CDR3 sequence: CASSPTGAPSYEQYF. CDR3 nucleotide sequence: TGTGCCAGCAGCCCGACCGGGGCCCCCTCCTACGAGCAGTACTTC.